This T cell receptor (beta chain) was sequenced for a study of CXCR4 blockade with PD-1 therapy in pancreatic cancer. Study findings and constraints: Clone frequency correlated with its number of distinct nucleotide rearrangements. Antigen-specificity overlap of convergent dominant clones remained unconfirmed. Survival did not correlate with tumor clonality, which averaged 0.14 versus 0.05.

Method: immunoSEQ multiplex PCR; TCRdb's copy keeps in-frame clones and lacks some. Among around 2,600 clones listed, around 40% were seen once. J was trimmed by 7 bases and V by 4 bases; bases with no gene match: 6. The germline gives CDR1 LNHDA, CDR2 SQIVND (reference sequence). The CDR3 runs 14 residues. A few counts support this clone. What it binds is unknown. The sequence derives from a human donor with pancreatic ductal adenocarcinoma. Sequences were obtained from tumor tissue. The V and J genes are TRBV19 and TRBJ1-1; 10 bases agree with TRBD1. CDR3 coding DNA: TGTGCCAGTAGTACCCGACAGGGGGCCATTGAAGCTTTCTTT. This sequence encodes CASSTRQGAIEAFF. Full variable domain (outside the CDR3, taken from reference TRBV19 and TRBJ1-1): DGGITQSPKYLFRKEGQNVTLSCEQNLNHDAMYWYRQDPGQGLRLIYYSQIVNDFQKGDIAEGYSVSREKKESFPLTVTSAQKNPTAFYLCASSTRQGAIEAFFGQGTRLTVV.